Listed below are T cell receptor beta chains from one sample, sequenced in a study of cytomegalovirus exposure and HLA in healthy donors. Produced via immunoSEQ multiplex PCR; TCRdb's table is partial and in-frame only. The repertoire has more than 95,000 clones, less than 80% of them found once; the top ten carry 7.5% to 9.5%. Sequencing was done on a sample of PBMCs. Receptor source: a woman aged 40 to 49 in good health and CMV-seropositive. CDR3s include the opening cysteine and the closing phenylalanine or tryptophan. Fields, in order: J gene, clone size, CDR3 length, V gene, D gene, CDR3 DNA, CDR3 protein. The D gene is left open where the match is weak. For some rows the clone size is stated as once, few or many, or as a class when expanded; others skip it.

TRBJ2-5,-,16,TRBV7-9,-,TGTGCCAGCAGCACCACCCCCGGGATAACAGTCTGGTCCCAGTACTTC,CASSTTPGITVWSQYF
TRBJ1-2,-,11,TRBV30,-,TGTGCCTGGAGTACCCCCGGTGGCTACACCTTC,CAWSTPGGYTF
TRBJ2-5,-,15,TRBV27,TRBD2,TGTGCCAGCAGTTGGAGGGCGGGAGGTGGAGAGACCCAGTACTTC,CASSWRAGGGETQYF
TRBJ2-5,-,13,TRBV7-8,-,TGTGCCAGCAGAACAAACCTGAGGGAGACCCAGTACTTC,CASRTNLRETQYF
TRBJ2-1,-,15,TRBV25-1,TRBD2,TGTGCCAGCAGCCTTAGCGGGAACTCCTACAATGAGCAGTTCTTC,CASSLSGNSYNEQFF
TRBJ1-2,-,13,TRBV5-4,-,TGTGCCAGCAGCTTGCCCGGGGTTGGTGGCTACACCTTC,CASSLPGVGGYTF
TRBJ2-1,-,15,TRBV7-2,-,TGTGCCAGCAGCTTAGTAGGACTGCTCTACAATGAGCAGTTCTTC,CASSLVGLLYNEQFF
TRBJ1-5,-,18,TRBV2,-,TGTGCCAGCAGCACTGACTTGGTTTCTTACGGGAAGGATCAGCCCCAGCATTTT,CASSTDLVSYGKDQPQHF
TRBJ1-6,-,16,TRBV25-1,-,TGTGCCAGCTCAGGATCGGGAAGATCCTATAATTCACCCCTCCACTTT,CASSGSGRSYNSPLHF
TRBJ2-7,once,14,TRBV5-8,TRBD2,TGTGCCAGCAGCCGGACTAGCGGGAGCTACGAGCAGTACTTC,CASSRTSGSYEQYF
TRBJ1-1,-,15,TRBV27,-,TGTGCCAGCAGTTGGGCCCCCTTACCCGGAACTGAAGCTTTCTTT,CASSWAPLPGTEAFF
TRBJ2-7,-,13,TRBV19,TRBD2,TGTGCCAGTAGTCGGGGGGTCTCCGCCGAGCAGTACTTC,CASSRGVSAEQYF
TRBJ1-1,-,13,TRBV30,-,TGTGCCTGGAAGGCAGGCCTACACACTGAAGCTTTCTTT,CAWKAGLHTEAFF
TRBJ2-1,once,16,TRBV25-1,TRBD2,TGTGCCAGCAGTGAATGGGCGGGAGGGCCCTACAATGAGCAGTTCTTC,CASSEWAGGPYNEQFF
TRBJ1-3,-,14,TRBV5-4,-,TGTGCCAGCAGCGCCGGGGAATCTGGAAACACCATATATTTT,CASSAGESGNTIYF
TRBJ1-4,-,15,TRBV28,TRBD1,TGTGCCAGCAGTCTCCCCGACAGGGGACAGGAAAAACTGTTTTTT,CASSLPDRGQEKLFF
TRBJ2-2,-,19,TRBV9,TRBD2,TGTGCCAGCAGCGTTGGACTAGCGGGAATATCGAGGGGGAACGGGGAGCTGTTTTTT,CASSVGLAGISRGNGELFF
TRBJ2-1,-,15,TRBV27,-,TGTGCCAGCAGTTTATATCTTACAGGGCGGATTGAGCAGTTCTTC,CASSLYLTGRIEQFF
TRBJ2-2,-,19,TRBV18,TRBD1,TGTGCCAGCTCACCATCGAACAGGGGGCGCAGCGGGAACACCGGGGAGCTGTTTTTT,CASSPSNRGRSGNTGELFF
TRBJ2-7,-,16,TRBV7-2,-,TGTGCCAGCAGCCCTAGAGGGCAGCCCGATCCACAAGGGCAGTACTTC,CASSPRGQPDPQGQYF
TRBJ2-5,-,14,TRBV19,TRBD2,TGTGCCAGTAGAGTCGTGGGCGGGGGGGAGACCCAGTACTTC,CASRVVGGGETQYF
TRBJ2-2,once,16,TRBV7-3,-,TGTGCCAGCAGCTTATTAGCAGGGGTGGCCACCGGGGAGCTGTTTTTT,CASSLLAGVATGELFF
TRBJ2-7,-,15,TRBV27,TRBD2,TGTGCCAGCAGTTTCCTTGGCGGGAGCTCCTACGAGCAGTACTTC,CASSFLGGSSYEQYF
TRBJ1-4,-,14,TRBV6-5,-,TGTGCCAGCAGTTGGACAGCGATTAATGAAAAACTGTTTTTT,CASSWTAINEKLFF
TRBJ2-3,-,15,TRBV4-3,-,TGCGCCAGCAGCCCCCTGGTAATGGGGAGCGATACGCAGTATTTT,CASSPLVMGSDTQYF
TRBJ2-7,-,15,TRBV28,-,TGTGCCAGCAGCCCGGGTCTAGCGTCGTCCTACGAGCAGTACTTC,CASSPGLASSYEQYF
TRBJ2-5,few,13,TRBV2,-,TGTTCGTTCACCCCGGGACTGAGTGAGACCCAGTACTTC,CSFTPGLSETQYF
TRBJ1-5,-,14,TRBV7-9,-,TGTGCCAGCAGCTTAGCAGGACAGAATCAGCCCCAGCATTTT,CASSLAGQNQPQHF
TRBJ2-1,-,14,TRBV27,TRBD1,TGTGCCAGCAGAACCGGGACAGGGAACAATGAGCAGTTCTTC,CASRTGTGNNEQFF
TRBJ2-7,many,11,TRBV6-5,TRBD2,TGTGCCAGCAAGCGGGGCTACGAGCAGTACTTC,CASKRGYEQYF